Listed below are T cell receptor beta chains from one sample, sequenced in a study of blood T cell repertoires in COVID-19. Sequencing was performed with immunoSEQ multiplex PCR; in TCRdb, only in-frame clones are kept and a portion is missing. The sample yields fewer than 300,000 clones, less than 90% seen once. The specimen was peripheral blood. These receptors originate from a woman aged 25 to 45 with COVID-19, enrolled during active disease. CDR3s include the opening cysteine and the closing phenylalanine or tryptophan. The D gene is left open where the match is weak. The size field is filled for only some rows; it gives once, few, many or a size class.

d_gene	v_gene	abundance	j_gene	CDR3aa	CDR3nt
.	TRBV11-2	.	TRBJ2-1	CASSLGGGWDNEQFF	TGTGCCAGCAGCTTAGGTGGGGGCTGGGACAATGAGCAGTTCTTC
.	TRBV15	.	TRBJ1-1	CATSWVPKNGAEAFF	TGTGCCACCAGTTGGGTCCCAAAAAACGGGGCTGAAGCTTTCTTT
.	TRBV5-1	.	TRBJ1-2	CASSLVGERGYTF	TGCGCCAGCAGCTTGGTCGGGGAACGGGGCTACACCTTC
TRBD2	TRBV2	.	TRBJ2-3	CASLTSGGPGTQYF	TGTGCCAGTCTGACTAGCGGGGGACCTGGGACGCAGTATTTT
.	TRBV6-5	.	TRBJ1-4	CASRPIPANEKLFF	TGTGCCAGCAGACCCATTCCGGCTAATGAAAAACTGTTTTTT
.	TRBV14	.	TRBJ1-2	CASSQTTQGSYGYTF	TGTGCCAGCAGCCAGACTACCCAGGGGTCATATGGCTACACCTTC
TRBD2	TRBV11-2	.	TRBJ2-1	CASSTTLAGGGAEQFF	TGTGCCAGCAGCACTACGTTAGCGGGGGGTGGGGCTGAGCAGTTCTTC
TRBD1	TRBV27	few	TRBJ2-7	CASQISVGDRVYEQYF	TGTGCCAGCCAAATCTCGGTGGGGGACAGGGTCTACGAGCAGTACTTC
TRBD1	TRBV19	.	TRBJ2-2	CATQYWDSAIPGELFF	TGTGCCACTCAGTATTGGGACAGCGCAATCCCCGGGGAGCTGTTTTTT
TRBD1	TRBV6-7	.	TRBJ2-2	CASIYPAATGITGELFF	TGTGCCAGCATCTACCCCGCGGCGACAGGGATCACCGGGGAGCTGTTTTTT
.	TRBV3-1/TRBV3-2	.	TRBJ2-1	CASSQLPKWGKSSYNEQFF	TGTGCCAGCAGCCAATTACCCAAGTGGGGCAAGAGCTCCTACAATGAGCAGTTCTTC
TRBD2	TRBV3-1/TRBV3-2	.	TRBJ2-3	CASSQDPAGGDTQYF	TGTGCCAGCAGCCAAGATCCAGCGGGGGGAGATACGCAGTATTTT
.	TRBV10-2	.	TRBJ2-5	CASSGLRGQETQYF	TGCGCCAGCAGTGGGTTGCGGGGCCAAGAGACCCAGTACTTC
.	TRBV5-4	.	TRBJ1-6	CASSLQGSYNSPLHF	TGTGCCAGCAGCTTGCAGGGCTCCTATAATTCACCCCTCCACTTT
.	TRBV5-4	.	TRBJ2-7	CASSPFPQEQYF	TGTGCCAGCAGCCCGTTCCCTCAGGAGCAGTACTTC
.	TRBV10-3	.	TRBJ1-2	CAIGEPDQGYNYGYTF	TGTGCCATCGGGGAGCCGGACCAGGGGTATAACTATGGCTACACCTTC
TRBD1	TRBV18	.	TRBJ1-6	CASSPGQGTSPLHF	TGTGCCAGCTCACCGGGACAGGGGACGTCACCCCTCCACTTT
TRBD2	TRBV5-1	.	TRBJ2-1	CASSWGTSGEQFF	TGCGCCAGCAGCTGGGGGACTAGCGGTGAGCAGTTCTTC
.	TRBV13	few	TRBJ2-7	CASSPPSRGWEQYF	TGTGCCAGCAGCCCCCCGTCAAGGGGGTGGGAGCAGTACTTC
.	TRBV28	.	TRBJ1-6	CASSLGQRKSPLHF	TGTGCCAGCAGTTTAGGGCAGCGGAAGTCACCCCTCCACTTT
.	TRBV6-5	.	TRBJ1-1	CASAGTSSRTEAFF	TGTGCCAGCGCAGGAACGAGCTCACGAACTGAAGCTTTCTTT
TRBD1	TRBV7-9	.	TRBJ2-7	CASSPQGAGEQYF	TGTGCCAGCAGCCCCCAGGGGGCGGGCGAGCAGTACTTC
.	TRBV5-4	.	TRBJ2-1	CASSLGAGRNEQFF	TGTGCCAGCAGCTTGGGAGCAGGGAGGAATGAGCAGTTCTTC
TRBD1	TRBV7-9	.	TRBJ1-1	CASSDGQGGTEAFF	TGTGCCAGCAGCGATGGACAGGGGGGGACTGAAGCTTTCTTT
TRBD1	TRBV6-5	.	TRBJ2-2	CASTLQGTNTGELFF	TGTGCCAGCACCCTACAGGGGACGAACACCGGGGAGCTGTTTTTT
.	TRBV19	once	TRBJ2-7	CASSKDSFYEQYF	TGTGCCAGTAGTAAGGACAGTTTCTACGAGCAGTACTTC
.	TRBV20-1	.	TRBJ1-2	CSGRDGYTF	TGCAGTGGGAGAGATGGCTACACCTTC
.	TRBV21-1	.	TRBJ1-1	CASVKGAGGNTEAFF	TGTGCCAGCGTCAAAGGTGCAGGTGGTAACACTGAAGCTTTCTTT
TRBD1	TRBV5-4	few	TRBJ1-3	CASSSHKTGGPSNTIYF	TGTGCCAGCAGCTCCCACAAGACAGGGGGCCCATCGAACACCATATATTTT
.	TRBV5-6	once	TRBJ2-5	CASSQPAGAAQETQYF	TGTGCCAGCAGCCAACCTGCAGGGGCCGCGCAGGAGACCCAGTACTTC
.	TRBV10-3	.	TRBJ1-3	CAISEGPGLGGNTIYF	TGTGCCATCAGTGAGGGACCGGGACTCGGGGGAAACACCATATATTTT
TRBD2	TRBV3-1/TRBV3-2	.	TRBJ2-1	CASSQDLAGVPYNEQFF	TGTGCCAGCAGCCAAGATTTGGCGGGGGTGCCGTACAATGAGCAGTTCTTC
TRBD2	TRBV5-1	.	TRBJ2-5	CASWAGGGQETQYF	TGCGCCTCCTGGGCGGGGGGCGGACAAGAGACCCAGTACTTC
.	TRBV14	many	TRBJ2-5	CASSQSPMYQETQYF	TGTGCCAGCAGCCAAAGCCCAATGTACCAAGAGACCCAGTACTTC
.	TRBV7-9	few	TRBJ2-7	CASSPHTYEQYF	TGTGCCAGCAGCCCCCACACCTACGAGCAGTACTTC
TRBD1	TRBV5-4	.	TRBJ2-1	CASSLEYTGGVGNEQFF	TGTGCCAGCAGCTTGGAGTATACAGGGGGAGTGGGCAATGAGCAGTTCTTC
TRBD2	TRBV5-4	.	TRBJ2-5	CASSNPGLAARETQYF	TGTGCCAGCAGCAACCCGGGACTAGCGGCCCGAGAGACCCAGTACTTC
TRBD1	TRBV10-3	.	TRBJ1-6	CAISEPTTGTESSYNSPLHF	TGTGCCATCAGTGAGCCGACGACAGGGACCGAGAGCTCCTATAATTCACCCCTCCACTTT
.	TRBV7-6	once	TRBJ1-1	CASSSAEVWNTEAFF	TGTGCCAGCAGCTCCGCCGAGGTTTGGAACACTGAAGCTTTCTTT
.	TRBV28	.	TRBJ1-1	CASSFQGRNTEAFF	TGTGCCAGCAGTTTTCAGGGGAGGAACACTGAAGCTTTCTTT
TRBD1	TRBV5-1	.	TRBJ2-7	CASSPPGQGRPYEQYF	TGCGCCAGCAGCCCTCCCGGACAGGGGCGTCCCTACGAGCAGTACTTC
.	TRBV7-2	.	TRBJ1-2	CASSLGQNYGYTF	TGTGCCAGCAGCTTAGGACAGAACTATGGCTACACCTTC
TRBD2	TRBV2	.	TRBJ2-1	CASSDTGLAGGEQFF	TGTGCCAGCAGTGATACGGGACTAGCGGGGGGTGAGCAGTTCTTC
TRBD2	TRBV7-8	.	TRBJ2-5	CASSPTSGGIQETQYF	TGTGCCAGCAGCCCAACTAGCGGGGGCATCCAAGAGACCCAGTACTTC
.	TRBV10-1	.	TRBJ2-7	CASSGAYEQYF	TGCGCCAGCAGTGGAGCCTACGAGCAGTACTTC
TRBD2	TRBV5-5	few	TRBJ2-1	CASSGVSGVYNEQFF	TGTGCCAGCAGCGGGGTCAGCGGGGTCTACAATGAGCAGTTCTTC
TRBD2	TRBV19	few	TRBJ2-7	CASSPGGVGGYEQYF	TGTGCCAGTAGTCCTGGGGGGGTGGGAGGCTACGAGCAGTACTTC
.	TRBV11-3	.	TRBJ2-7	CASSRRDGAYEQYF	TGTGCCAGCAGCCGGCGGGACGGGGCCTACGAGCAGTACTTC
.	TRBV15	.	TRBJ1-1	CATSRDGRGNTEAFF	TGTGCCACCAGCAGAGACGGCAGGGGGAACACTGAAGCTTTCTTT
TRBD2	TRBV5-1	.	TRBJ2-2	CASSLATSGTGELFF	TGCGCCAGCAGCTTGGCGACTAGCGGGACCGGGGAGCTGTTTTTT
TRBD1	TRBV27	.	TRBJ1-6	CASSPRTGFSPLHF	TGTGCCAGCAGTCCGCGGACAGGGTTTTCACCCCTCCACTTT
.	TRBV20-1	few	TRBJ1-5	CSASRQVVGNQPQHF	TGCAGTGCTAGTCGGCAGGTGGTTGGCAATCAGCCCCAGCATTTT
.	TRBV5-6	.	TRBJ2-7	CASSRLPGSRGYEQYF	TGTGCCAGCAGCAGACTCCCCGGGAGCCGAGGGTACGAGCAGTACTTC
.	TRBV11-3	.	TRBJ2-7	CASSLGSSYEQYF	TGTGCCAGCAGCTTAGGGAGTAGCTACGAGCAGTACTTC